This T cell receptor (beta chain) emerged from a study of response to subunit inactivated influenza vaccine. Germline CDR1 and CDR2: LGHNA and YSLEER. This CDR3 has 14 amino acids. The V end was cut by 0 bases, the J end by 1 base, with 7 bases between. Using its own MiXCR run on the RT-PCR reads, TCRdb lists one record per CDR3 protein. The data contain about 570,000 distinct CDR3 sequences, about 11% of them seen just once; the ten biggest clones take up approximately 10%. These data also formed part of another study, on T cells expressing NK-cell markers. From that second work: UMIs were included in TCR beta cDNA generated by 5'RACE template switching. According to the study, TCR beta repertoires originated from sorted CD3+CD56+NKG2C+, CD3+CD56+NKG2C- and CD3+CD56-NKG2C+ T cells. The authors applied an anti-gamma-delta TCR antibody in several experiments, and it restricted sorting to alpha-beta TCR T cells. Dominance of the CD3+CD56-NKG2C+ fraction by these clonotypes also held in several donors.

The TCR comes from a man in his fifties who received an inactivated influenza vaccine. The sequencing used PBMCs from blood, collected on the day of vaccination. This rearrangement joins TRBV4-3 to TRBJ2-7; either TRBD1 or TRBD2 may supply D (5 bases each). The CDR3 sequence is CASSQERGSYEQYF. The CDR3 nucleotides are TGCGCCAGCAGCCAAGAGAGGGGATCCTACGAGCAGTACTTC.